One and the same sample provided the 17 T cell receptor beta chains below, sequenced in a study of T cells in Graves' hyperthyroidism and ophthalmopathy. Amplification yielded TCR beta CDR3 regions, with RNA transcripts as the source. A first-round RT-PCR of the TCR CDR3 used the HTBI primer set. TCRdb re-analysed the multiplex PCR reads in MiXCR, keeping a single row per CDR3 protein. The data contain around 620,000 distinct CDR3 sequences, 12% to 15% of them singletons. The sample was blood. These receptors all stem from a woman between 18 and 29 years old with Graves' ophthalmopathy.

This clonotype was counted many times. The chain recombines TRBV11-2 with TRBJ1-2; D ambiguous. The V and J ends lost 5 bases and 8 bases respectively, with 18 bases between them. Germline assignment: CDR1 SGHAT and CDR2 FQNNGV. The CDR3 loop spans 14 amino acids. The CDR3 bases are TGTGCCAGCAGCCCTAGCCAGCCCCCGCGGGGCTACACCTTC. Its protein product is CASSPSQPPRGYTF.

This clonotype showed up many times. This sequence joins TRBV20-1 and TRBJ2-5; possibly TRBD2 for D (6 bases). The CDR3 length is 14 residues. Trimming stripped 0 bases from V and 1 base from J, with 9 bases between. Per the germline V gene, CDR1 is DFQATT and CDR2 is SNEGSKA (reference sequence). In DNA, the CDR3 is TGCAGTGCTAGAGAGCATAGCGGCCAAGAGACCCAGTACTTC. Translated: CSAREHSGQETQYF.

This clonotype was picked up many times. The chain is built from TRBV12-3 or TRBV12-4 and TRBJ2-4; TRBD1 might be the D (6 bases). Trimming pared 5 bases from V and 3 bases from J, leaving 14 bases between. The CDR3 consists of 15 residues. The CDR3 nucleotides read TGTGCCAGCAGTCGTACAGGGATGGACAAAAACATTCAGTACTTC. Encoded protein: CASSRTGMDKNIQYF.

This clonotype was detected only a few times. The chain links TRBV6-1 to TRBJ2-7; the match to TRBD1 covers 7 bases. Per germline, CDR1 MNHNS and CDR2 SASEGT. Trimming removed 6 bases from V and 6 bases from J; junction bases left unmatched: 5. The CDR3 totals 12 residues. Here the CDR3 reads CASRTGAREQYF. CDR3 bases: TGTGCCAGCAGAACAGGGGCCCGCGAGCAGTACTTC.

This clonotype was found many times. V and J are TRBV6-1 and TRBJ2-1, with D maybe TRBD2 (6 bases). The V and J ends lost 5 bases and 7 bases respectively, with 18 bases between them. The V gene's germline CDR1 is MNHNS and CDR2 SASEGT. The CDR3 length is 15 residues. This chain's CDR3 is CASSSLGSGGNEQFF. The CDR3 bases are TGTGCCAGCAGTTCATTGGGTAGCGGAGGGAATGAGCAGTTCTTC.

This clonotype was recorded a few times. CDR3 sequence reads: CASSLEGGNGELFF. CDR3 nucleotides: TGTGCCAGCAGCTTAGAGGGAGGGAACGGGGAGCTGTTTTTT. The genes are TRBV7-8 and TRBJ2-2, with TRBD2 identical over 7 bases. Per the germline V gene, CDR1 is SGHVS and CDR2 is FQNEAQ. This CDR3 has 14 amino acids. The V segment lost 1 base and the J segment 7 bases; nucleotides outside the gene matches: 3.

Concerning this clonotype: One junction end does not reproduce the germline sequence, and a read error may be involved. The rearrangement uses TRBV6-1 and TRBJ2-2; D might be TRBD1 (6 bases). Germline loops: CDR1 MNHNS, CDR2 SASEGT. The CDR3 has 15 amino acids. CDR3 loop: CASSQVWGRGGELFF. In nucleotides, the CDR3 is TGCGCCAGCAGCCAAGTGTGGGGGCGTGGCGGGGAGCTGTTTTTT.

In its sample, this clonotype was seen many times. The chain joins TRBV27 to TRBJ2-4; 8 bases line up with TRBD1. Germline loops: CDR1 MNHEY, CDR2 SMNVEV (reference sequence). CDR3 length: 15 residues. J was trimmed by 6 bases and V by 3 bases; bases with no gene match: 7. CDR3: CASSLEGQGVNIQYF. CDR3 nucleotides: TGTGCCAGCAGTTTGGAAGGACAGGGAGTAAACATTCAGTACTTC.

This clonotype was observed many times. This chain links TRBV6-1 with TRBJ1-5; D is ambiguous. The CDR3 has 14 amino acids. V was cut by 0 bases and J by 7 bases, with 10 bases left in between. Germline lookup yields CDR1 MNHNS and CDR2 SASEGT. The DNA of the CDR3 is TGTGCCAGCAGTGAAGCTATAGGAGGGCAGCCCCAGCATTTT. Protein: CASSEAIGGQPQHF.

This chain uses TRBV7-9 with TRBJ2-3; possible D gene TRBD2, 6 bases. Germline V CDR1 and CDR2: SEHNR, FQNEAQ (reference sequence). The CDR3 runs to 15 residues. V dropped 3 bases and J dropped 6 bases, with 16 bases sitting between them. The CDR3 DNA sequence: TGTGCCAGCAGCTTGGACGGGAGAGGTTCGGATACGCAGTATTTT. Translation: CASSLDGRGSDTQYF.

This clonotype was counted many times. V and J are TRBV28 and TRBJ2-7; 8 positions agree with TRBD1. Trimming took 4 bases from V and 2 from J; bases not matched to a gene: 7. The germline V gene encodes CDR1 MDHEN and CDR2 SYDVKM. The CDR3 is 15 residues long. The CDR3 DNA is TGTGCCAGCAGTTATATCCCAGGGGGCACCTACGAGCAGTACTTC. As protein: CASSYIPGGTYEQYF.

CDR3 sequence reads: CASTSTRYEQFF. The CDR3 region has the DNA TGTGCCAGCACCTCGACGAGGTATGAGCAGTTCTTC. The rearrangement joins TRBV5-4 to TRBJ2-1; the D is unclear. V lost 6 bases to trimming and J lost 8 bases, with 12 bases between them. The CDR3 sequence is 12 residues long. Germline loops: CDR1 SGHNT, CDR2 YYREEE (reference sequence).

This clonotype showed up many times. The J gene is TRBJ1-5, the V gene TRBV15; TRBD1 might be the D (6 bases). Trimming left V 8 bases short and J 4 bases short, with 12 bases between. Germline V gene lookup returns CDR1 LNHNV and CDR2 YYDKDF (reference sequence). The CDR3 spans 13 residues. The CDR3 protein is CATGRGANQPQHF. The CDR3 coding sequence is TGTGCCACCGGCCGGGGGGCGAATCAGCCCCAGCATTTT.

This clonotype has ten or more counts. The genes are TRBV12-3 or TRBV12-4 and TRBJ2-5; 10 bases are a match to TRBD2. The V and J ends lost 7 bases and 3 bases, in that order; junction bases with no gene match: 5. This CDR3 has 14 residues. The chain's CDR3 is CASNSGLAEETQYF. Here the CDR3 DNA reads TGTGCCAGCAATTCAGGACTAGCGGAAGAGACCCAGTACTTC.

The DNA for the CDR3 is TGTGCCAGCAGTTACTCATCGACAGGGGGCTCCTACAATGAGCAGTTCTTC. Protein sequence: CASSYSSTGGSYNEQFF. V is TRBV7-2 and J is TRBJ2-1; TRBD1 agrees at 9 bases. The CDR3 is 17 amino acids. Germline values: CDR1 SGHTA, CDR2 FQGNSA. Germline trimming cut 6 bases from V and 0 bases from J; bases unmatched to any gene: 9.

Regarding this clonotype: Since a much larger clone is just one base distant, this may be a read error. The J gene is TRBJ2-3, the V gene TRBV2, with D unclear. V dropped 10 bases and J dropped 2 bases, with 19 bases sitting between them. The CDR3 is 15 amino acids. From germline, CDR1 is SNHLY and CDR2 FYNNEI. This chain's CDR3 is CANRNTGSFTDTQYF. The CDR3 DNA sequence: TGTGCCAACAGAAACACCGGGTCCTTCACAGATACGCAGTATTTT.

This clonotype was found a few times. The chain combines TRBV19 with TRBJ1-5; 8 bases map to TRBD1. The CDR3 sequence is 16 residues long. After removal of 1 base from V and 0 bases from J, the junction contained 2 bases not matched to a gene. The germline V gene encodes CDR1 LNHDA and CDR2 SQIVND (reference sequence). The CDR3 loop reads CASSIGGQVSNQPQHF. The CDR3 region has the DNA TGTGCCAGTAGTATAGGGGGACAGGTTAGCAATCAGCCCCAGCATTTT.